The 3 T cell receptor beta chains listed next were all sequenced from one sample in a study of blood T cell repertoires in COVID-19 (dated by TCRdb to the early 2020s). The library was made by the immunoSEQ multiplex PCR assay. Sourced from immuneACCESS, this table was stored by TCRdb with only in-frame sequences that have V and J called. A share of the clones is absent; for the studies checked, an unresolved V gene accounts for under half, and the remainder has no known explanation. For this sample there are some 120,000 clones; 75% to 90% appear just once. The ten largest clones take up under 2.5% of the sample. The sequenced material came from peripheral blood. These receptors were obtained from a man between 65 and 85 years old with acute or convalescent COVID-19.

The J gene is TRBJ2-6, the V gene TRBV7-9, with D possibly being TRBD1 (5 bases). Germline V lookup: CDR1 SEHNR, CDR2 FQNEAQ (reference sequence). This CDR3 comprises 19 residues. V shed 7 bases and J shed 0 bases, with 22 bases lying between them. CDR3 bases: TGTGCCAGCACACCCCCATGGGGCAGTGATGCCTCTGGGGCCAACGTCCTGACTTTC. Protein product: CASTPPWGSDASGANVLTF.

CDR3 sequence (DNA): TGTGCCAGCAGCTCGTGGACAGGGCGTTCACCCCTCCACTTT. It is translated as CASSSWTGRSPLHF. The chain links TRBV5-6 to TRBJ1-6; TRBD1 matches 8 bases. The CDR3 runs 14 residues. V lost 3 bases, J lost 9 bases, and 5 bases stayed unmatched. Looked up from germline, CDR1 is SGHDT and CDR2 is YYEEEE.

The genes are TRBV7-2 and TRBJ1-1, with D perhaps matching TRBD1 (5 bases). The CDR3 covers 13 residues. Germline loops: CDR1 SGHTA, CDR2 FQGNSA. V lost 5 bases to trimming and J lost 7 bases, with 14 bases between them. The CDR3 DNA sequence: TGTGCCAGCAGCACGACGAAGGGGAATGAAGCTTTCTTT. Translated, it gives CASSTTKGNEAFF.